This T cell receptor beta chain was obtained from a study of identical twins. Study-wide results and caveats: Fewer insertions were carried by abundant cord blood beta clonotypes, but none was seen in memory repertoires. Cross-sectional statistics underpinned the conclusions; the same donors were not followed. Weaker excess twin sharing was observed in beta out-of-frame sequences.

The CDR3 spans 14 residues. Germline CDR1 is GTSNPN and CDR2 is SVGIG (reference sequence). The J segment lost 8 bases and the V segment lost 1 base, leaving 5 bases of the junction unmatched. The sample holds a few counts of this clonotype. Its antigen is still unknown. Unique molecular identifiers were present on the cDNA, and a universal primer site came from template switching. TCRdb fed the 5' RACE reads into MiXCR, producing one record per CDR3 protein. The sample holds about 690,000 distinct CDR3 sequences; 5.5% to 6.5% are singletons and the top ten take approximately 1.6%. Sequenced sample: naive T cells sorted from blood. The gene calls are TRBV30 and TRBJ2-1, with 10 bases identical to TRBD2. The TCR sequence derives from a man in his late teens or twenties in good health. The CDR3 nucleotides are TGTGCCTGGAGTGAAATCCTAGCGGGAGATGAGCAGTTCTTC. Translation gives CAWSEILAGDEQFF.